These 18 T cell receptor beta chains were sequenced from one sample in a study of blood T cell repertoires in COVID-19. Assay: immunoSEQ multiplex PCR; the TCRdb copy retains only in-frame clones and omits some. Of around 400,000 clones in the sample, more than 75% were seen once. What was sequenced was peripheral blood. These receptors were taken from a woman in her 30s with COVID-19, enrolled during active disease.

V usage is TRBV7-8 and J usage is TRBJ2-7; unclear D gene. The germline V gene has CDR1 SGHVS and CDR2 FQNEAQ. The CDR3 totals 17 residues. Trimming shortened V by 4 bases and J by 0 bases, and 19 bases separated the two germline ends. In DNA, the CDR3 is TGTGCCAGCAGCTCGCAGGCTCTGGCGCCCTACTCCTACGAGCAGTACTTC. Amino acid sequence: CASSSQALAPYSYEQYF.

Regarding this clone: In the same sample, other DNA sequences code for this CDR3. V usage is TRBV9 and J usage is TRBJ2-1; 8 bases agree with TRBD2. The germline V gene has CDR1 SGDLS and CDR2 YYNGEE. V lost 0 bases, J lost 8 bases, and 7 bases stayed unmatched. The CDR3 is made up of 15 amino acids. The CDR3 region is CASSVDGRAEDEQFF. The CDR3 nucleotides are TGTGCCAGCAGCGTAGACGGGAGGGCTGAGGATGAGCAGTTCTTC. The variable domain in full, with the rest retrieved from reference TRBV9 and TRBJ2-1, is DSGVTQTPKHLITATGQRVTLRCSPRSGDLSVYWYQQSLDQGLQFLIQYYNGEERAKGNILERFSAQQFPDLHSELNLSSLELGDSALYFCASSVDGRAEDEQFFGPGTRLTVL.

The chain has TRBV19 and TRBJ2-7; D may be TRBD1 (5 bases). This CDR3 is 14 amino acids long. Germline CDR1 reads LNHDA; CDR2 reads SQIVND (reference sequence). Trimming stripped 5 bases from V and 2 bases from J, with 13 bases between. The CDR3 spells CASSAGPNPYEQYF. The CDR3 nucleotides are TGTGCCAGTAGTGCAGGGCCGAACCCCTACGAGCAGTACTTC.

V is TRBV9 and J is TRBJ2-7; D is possibly TRBD2 (5 bases). With 1 base removed from V and 1 base from J, the gap between germline ends came to 21 bases. Per the germline V gene, CDR1 is SGDLS and CDR2 is YYNGEE. The CDR3 consists of 18 residues. The CDR3 region has the DNA TGTGCCAGCAGCGTATTACCTAGCTTCCCGGGGAGTTCCTACGAGCAGTACTTC. Encoded protein: CASSVLPSFPGSSYEQYF. The full variable domain, its missing parts supplied by reference TRBV9 and TRBJ2-7, is DSGVTQTPKHLITATGQRVTLRCSPRSGDLSVYWYQQSLDQGLQFLIQYYNGEERAKGNILERFSAQQFPDLHSELNLSSLELGDSALYFCASSVLPSFPGSSYEQYFGPGTRLTVT.

The J gene is TRBJ2-7, the V gene TRBV5-1; 9 nucleotides align to TRBD1. Germline V lookup: CDR1 SGHRS, CDR2 YFSETQ. CDR3 size: 13 residues. After removal of 4 bases from V and 5 bases from J, the junction contained 4 bases not matched to a gene. CDR3 sequence (DNA): TGCGCCAGCAGCCAGGGACAGGGCCACGAGCAGTACTTC. It specifies CASSQGQGHEQYF.

This sequence joins TRBV7-9 and TRBJ1-2, with D perhaps TRBD1 (5 bases). V was pared by 5 bases and J by 4 bases, with 20 bases between. Per germline, CDR1 SEHNR and CDR2 FQNEAQ (reference sequence). This CDR3 has 16 amino acids. The CDR3 reads CASSLLRGRGSYGYTF. The CDR3 DNA reads TGTGCCAGCAGCCTTCTAAGGGGCCGGGGGAGCTATGGCTACACCTTC.

On this clone itself: A read error may produce the germline difference seen at one junction end. The chain employs TRBV4-1 and TRBJ1-1, with D hard to call. Germline V lookup: CDR1 MGHRA, CDR2 YSYEKL. The CDR3 totals 15 residues. In DNA, the CDR3 is TGCGCCAGCAGCCAAGAGGGGAGCCCGAACGCTGAAGCTTTCTTT. Protein: CASSQEGSPNAEAFF.

This chain connects TRBV30 to TRBJ2-2; TRBD2 matches 8 bases. In germline, CDR1 is GTSNPN, CDR2 SVGIG (reference sequence). The CDR3 runs to 15 residues. V shed 3 bases and J 4 bases; nucleotides not matched to a gene: 7. The CDR3 sequence is CAWSTREGRTGELFF. Written as DNA, the CDR3 is TGTGCCTGGAGCACCCGGGAGGGCCGCACCGGGGAGCTGTTTTTT.

This rearrangement joins TRBV27 to TRBJ2-7; TRBD1 aligns across 7 bases. The CDR3 has 14 amino acids. After removal of 7 bases from V and 5 bases from J, the junction contained 11 bases not matched to a gene. CDR1 is MNHEY and CDR2 is SMNVEV in the germline V gene (reference sequence). The DNA of the CDR3 is TGTGCCAGCACACAAAGGGGGCGCGATAACGAGCAGTACTTC. Translating it yields CASTQRGRDNEQYF.

V and J are TRBV20-1 and TRBJ2-1; 7 nucleotides agree with TRBD2. Germline V gives CDR1 DFQATT, CDR2 SNEGSKA (reference sequence). The CDR3 is 15 amino acids. Germline trimming cut 3 bases from V and 4 bases from J; bases unmatched to any gene: 9. In DNA, the CDR3 is TGCAGTGCTAGTTCGGCCAGCGGGATATACAATGAGCAGTTCTTC. As protein: CSASSASGIYNEQFF.

The CDR3 is CASSQATSRVTGELFF. The CDR3 coding sequence is TGTGCCAGCAGCCAAGCGACCTCCAGGGTCACCGGGGAGCTGTTTTTT. The rearrangement links TRBV4-2 to TRBJ2-2; a possible D gene is TRBD1 (5 bases). Germline CDR1 reads LGHNA; CDR2 reads YNFKEQ. Deletions cut 1 base from V and 4 bases from J, with 13 bases between. This CDR3 contains 16 residues.

This clone was seen repeatedly, ten times or more. This chain links TRBV7-2 with TRBJ2-1, with 7 bases matching TRBD2. After removal of 2 bases from V and 9 bases from J, the junction contained 13 bases not matched to a gene. The length of the CDR3 is 16 residues. Germline CDR1 reads SGHTA; CDR2 reads FQGNSA. The CDR3 region has the DNA TGTGCCAGCAGCTTATCTCCTTCTGGGCGGGAGTTTGAGCAGTTCTTC. It yields the protein CASSLSPSGREFEQFF.

The genes are TRBV11-2 and TRBJ2-3, with 11 nucleotides matching TRBD2. This CDR3 has 15 residues. Germline V gene sequence: CDR1 SGHAT, CDR2 FQNNGV. V lost 3 bases and J lost 4; bases outside the gene matches: 3. The CDR3 reads CASSLTSGKSDTQYF. CDR3 coding DNA: TGTGCCAGCAGCTTGACTAGCGGGAAGTCAGATACGCAGTATTTT.

This clone turned up a few times. The chain has TRBV28 and TRBJ1-3; possible D gene TRBD1, 6 bases. Germline V gene lookup returns CDR1 MDHEN and CDR2 SYDVKM. V lost 5 bases and J 1 base, leaving 12 bases between the germline ends. The CDR3 sequence is 15 residues long. CDR3 amino acids: CASSGSDRSGNTIYF. Here the CDR3 DNA reads TGTGCCAGCAGTGGATCGGACAGATCTGGAAACACCATATATTTT. The whole variable domain, filled in from reference TRBV28 and TRBJ1-3, reads DVKVTQSSRYLVKRTGEKVFLECVQDMDHENMFWYRQDPGLGLRLIYFSYDVKMKEKGDIPEGYSVSREKKERFSLILESASTNQTSMYLCASSGSDRSGNTIYFGEGSWLTVV.

V and J are TRBV6-1 and TRBJ1-3; 10 bases line up with TRBD1. Trimming took 4 bases from V and 1 from J; bases not matched to a gene: 10. The CDR3 has 18 residues. The V gene's germline CDR1 is MNHNS and CDR2 SASEGT. CDR3: CASSVPIRDRGSGNTIYF. As DNA, the CDR3 is TGTGCCAGCAGTGTCCCCATCCGGGACAGGGGATCTGGAAACACCATATATTTT.

The chain links TRBV5-1 to TRBJ2-3; 8 positions agree with TRBD2. Germline CDR1 reads SGHRS; CDR2 reads YFSETQ. The CDR3 sequence is 14 residues long. The V segment lost 2 bases and the J segment 6 bases; nucleotides outside the gene matches: 5. The CDR3: CASSFRGGVDTQYF. CDR3 nucleotides: TGCGCCAGCAGCTTCCGGGGGGGCGTTGATACGCAGTATTTT.

The chain couples TRBV28 to TRBJ2-4; D is possibly TRBD1 (5 bases). The V and J ends lost 7 bases and 5 bases respectively, with 12 bases between them. Germline loops: CDR1 MDHEN, CDR2 SYDVKM. This CDR3 has 13 residues. The CDR3 is CASNAFRENIQYF. For the CDR3, the DNA is TGTGCCAGCAATGCCTTCAGGGAAAACATTCAGTACTTC.

The chain recombines TRBV11-3 with TRBJ2-1; D uncertain. Trimming pared 5 bases from V and 3 bases from J, leaving 2 bases between. This CDR3 is 11 amino acids long. CDR1 and CDR2 from the germline V gene are SGHNT and YENEEA. The CDR3 here is CASSRYNEQFF. The CDR3 DNA reads TGTGCCAGCAGCCGCTACAATGAGCAGTTCTTC.